These 11 T cell receptor beta chains were all obtained from the same sample, sequenced in a study of cytomegalovirus exposure and HLA in healthy donors. Primers: 60 Vbeta forward and 13 Jbeta reverse. The method was immunoSEQ multiplex PCR; TCRdb's version includes in-frame clones alone and lacks a portion of them. The profile shows roughly 140,000 clones, roughly three quarters of them singletons. Sequenced: PBMCs. These TCRs come from a female donor in good health and CMV-seronegative.

The chain uses TRBV7-3 and TRBJ1-1; 7 bases are a match to TRBD1. V lost 1 base, J lost 1 base, and 12 bases stayed unmatched. CDR1 SGHTA and CDR2 FQGTGA come from the germline V gene. The CDR3 sequence is 18 residues long. CDR3 amino acids: CASSLRGQTFRGNTEAFF. The CDR3, as DNA: TGTGCCAGCAGCTTAAGGGGACAGACATTCCGTGGGAACACTGAAGCTTTCTTT.

The chain couples TRBV19 to TRBJ1-5; TRBD1 aligns across 8 bases. This CDR3 has 17 amino acids. The germline gives CDR1 LNHDA, CDR2 SQIVND (reference sequence). Trimming cost V 4 bases and J 4 bases; bases outside gene matches: 12. The CDR3 loop reads CASSSREGQAINQPQHF. Written as DNA, the CDR3 is TGTGCCAGTAGTAGTAGAGAGGGACAGGCGATTAATCAGCCCCAGCATTTT.

The gene calls are TRBV5-4 and TRBJ2-2; TRBD1 is a possible D gene (6 bases). With 0 bases removed from V and 6 bases from J, the gap between germline ends came to 6 bases. Germline V lookup: CDR1 SGHNT, CDR2 YYREEE (reference sequence). This CDR3 comprises 13 residues. The CDR3 nucleotides read TGTGCCAGCAGCTTGGACAGGGCCGGGGAGCTGTTTTTT. The encoded protein is CASSLDRAGELFF.

V gene TRBV5-6 combines with J gene TRBJ1-2; D may be TRBD1 (5 bases). Germline CDR1 SGHDT, CDR2 YYEEEE. V lost 2 bases, J lost 4 bases, and 15 bases lay in between. CDR3 length equals 15 residues. In DNA, the CDR3 is TGTGCCAGCAGCTTCCGTCCGGGACTGGCCTATGGCTACACCTTC. As protein: CASSFRPGLAYGYTF.

The chain recombines TRBV28 with TRBJ1-5; 10 bases are shared with TRBD1. CDR3 length: 15 amino acids. Germline-derived CDR1 and CDR2 are MDHEN and SYDVKM. J lost 4 bases, V lost 7 bases, and 7 bases had no gene match. CDR3 in DNA: TGTGCCAGCACCCTGACAGGGGGCTTAAATCAGCCCCAGCATTTT. It yields the protein CASTLTGGLNQPQHF.

The CDR3, as DNA: TGTGCCAGCTCACTGGGTCCGGGACAGGGACAAGAGACCCAGTACTTC. This gives the protein CASSLGPGQGQETQYF. The chain joins TRBV18 to TRBJ2-5, with TRBD1 matching 9 bases. The CDR3 runs 16 residues. V gave up 4 bases and J gave up 2 bases; unmatched junction bases: 8. CDR1 is KGHSH, CDR2 LQKENI, per germline.

This clone was observed a single time. V gene TRBV21-1 combines with J gene TRBJ1-5; the DNA was not compared with TRBD1, the D call given in the table. TRBV21-1 is designated a pseudogene. The CDR3 length is 14 residues. This CDR3 reads CASGQGREYQPQHF. The CDR3 coding sequence is TGTGCCAGCGGACAGGGGAGAGAATATCAGCCCCAGCATTTT.

J is TRBJ2-1 and V is TRBV25-1, with D possibly TRBD2 on 6 matching bases. The V gene lost 10 bases and the J gene lost 8 bases, with 6 bases spanning the gap. Germline-derived CDR1 and CDR2 are MGHDK and SYGVNS. The CDR3 has 9 residues. The CDR3, as DNA: TGTGCCACGGGGGATGAGCAGTTCTTC. Translated, it gives CATGDEQFF.

CDR3 DNA: TGTGCCAGTAGTTCAGGGGGCCCTGAAGCTTTCTTT. Translating gives CASSSGGPEAFF. The chain is built from TRBV19 and TRBJ1-1; 8 bases agree with TRBD1. CDR1 is LNHDA, CDR2 SQIVND, per germline (reference sequence). The CDR3 is 12 amino acids. Trimming took 5 bases from V and 6 from J; bases not matched to a gene: 2.

The chain uses TRBV9 and TRBJ2-3, with 7 bases identical to TRBD1. Germline lookup yields CDR1 SGDLS and CDR2 YYNGEE. This CDR3 is 15 amino acids long. The V and J ends lost 3 bases and 0 bases, in that order; junction bases with no gene match: 4. The CDR3 nucleotides are TGTGCCAGCAGCGAGAAGGACAGGAGCACAGATACGCAGTATTTT. This gives the protein CASSEKDRSTDTQYF.

This chain links TRBV28 with TRBJ2-7; possibly TRBD2 for D (5 bases). CDR1 and CDR2 (germline): MDHEN, SYDVKM. The V and J ends lost 2 bases and 5 bases respectively, with 7 bases between them. The CDR3 sequence is 12 residues long. The CDR3: CASSLTGNEQYF. The CDR3 bases are TGTGCCAGCAGTTTAACGGGGAACGAGCAGTACTTC.